This T cell receptor (beta chain) was retrieved from a study of blood T cell repertoires in COVID-19. Background on the study: PBMCs, B-cell-depleted T cells, or T cells were the source of the cDNA or gDNA that made up the material.

The authors' processing: Nucleated cell number was recorded as an estimate derived from reference gene primer amplification. The repertoire was sequenced with immunoSEQ multiplex PCR; TCRdb's copy has only in-frame clones and lacks some. The DNA gave D and trimming, while V, J and clone size come from that table. Of 150,000 to 190,000 clones listed, about 88% are singletons. The CDR3 runs to 14 residues. Germline assignment: CDR1 LNHDA and CDR2 SQIVND (reference sequence). J gave up 10 bases and V 2 bases, and 10 bases lay outside the gene matches. This chain links TRBV19 with TRBJ1-2; 7 nucleotides align to TRBD1. The TCR originated in a woman aged 60-70 years with COVID-19, enrolled during active disease. Sequencing was done on a sample of peripheral blood. In DNA, the CDR3 is TGTGCCAGTAGTATAATGGGACAGAAGCAGGACTACACCTTC. It encodes CASSIMGQKQDYTF. The whole variable domain, filled in from reference TRBV19 and TRBJ1-2, reads DGGITQSPKYLFRKEGQNVTLSCEQNLNHDAMYWYRQDPGQGLRLIYYSQIVNDFQKGDIAEGYSVSREKKESFPLTVTSAQKNPTAFYLCASSIMGQKQDYTFGSGTRLTVV.